The 24 T cell receptor beta chains presented below share a single source sample, sequenced in a study of cytomegalovirus exposure and HLA in healthy donors (dated by TCRdb to about 2017). Library prep was done by the immunoSEQ multiplex PCR assay. A mixture of 60 forward primers for TCR Vbeta segments and 13 reverse primers for TCR Jbeta segments was used in the multiplex PCR. TCRdb stores this immuneACCESS table with in-frame sequences only. Part of the clones is absent; in the studies checked, under half of the shortfall reflects unresolved V genes, and no reason is known for the rest. The sample data list tens of thousands of clones, and 84% of these were observed just once. In total, the top ten clones hold 4.5% to 7% of the sample. The specimen was PBMCs. These receptor sequences come from a woman aged 18-29 years in good health and CMV-seropositive.

V gene TRBV5-6 combines with J gene TRBJ1-4; D is unclear. CDR1 SGHDT and CDR2 YYEEEE come from the germline V gene. Deletions cut 0 bases from V and 7 bases from J, with 13 bases between. CDR3 length: 15 amino acids. The CDR3 protein is CASSLASGDSEKLFF. Here the CDR3 DNA reads TGTGCCAGCAGCTTGGCCTCTGGAGATAGTGAAAAACTGTTTTTT.

This chain links TRBV28 with TRBJ1-2; 7 nucleotides line up with TRBD1. The germline CDR1 and CDR2 sequences are MDHEN and SYDVKM. J gave up 8 bases and V 6 bases, and 12 bases lay outside the gene matches. The CDR3 consists of 14 residues. The CDR3 reads CASSRRTGERGYTF. Here the CDR3 DNA reads TGTGCCAGCAGCCGAAGAACAGGGGAGAGGGGCTACACCTTC.

This clone was recorded only once. This sequence joins TRBV4-1 and TRBJ2-1, with 12 bases aligning to TRBD2. Germline V gene sequence: CDR1 MGHRA, CDR2 YSYEKL. The CDR3 sequence is 16 residues long. Trimming at V came to 1 base and at J to 4 bases, leaving 2 bases not matched to a gene. The CDR3 nucleotides read TGCGCCAGCAGCCAAGCTAGCGGGGGGGCGTACAATGAGCAGTTCTTC. This translates into CASSQASGGAYNEQFF.

As for this clone: Other DNA sequences from this sample encode an identical CDR3 as well. This sequence joins TRBV30 and TRBJ1-2; 8 bases map to TRBD1. This CDR3 has 15 amino acids. CDR1 GTSNPN and CDR2 SVGIG come from the germline V gene (reference sequence). The ends lost 4 bases at V and 5 bases at J; junction bases unmatched: 12. The DNA for the CDR3 is TGTGCCTGGACTCTAGGGACAGGAGGCCGGTATGGCTACACCTTC. Translating it yields CAWTLGTGGRYGYTF. Full variable domain (missing parts from reference TRBV30 and TRBJ1-2): SQTIHQWPATLVQPVGSPLSLECTVEGTSNPNLYWYRQAAGRGLQLLFYSVGIGQISSEVPQNLSASRPQDRQFILSSKKLLLSDSGFYLCAWTLGTGGRYGYTFGSGTRLTVV.

The chain recombines TRBV19 with TRBJ2-1; 9 nucleotides agree with TRBD1. Germline CDR1 and CDR2: LNHDA and SQIVND (reference sequence). CDR3 length equals 15 residues. V lost 4 bases to trimming and J lost 6 bases; unmatched junction nucleotides: 7. The CDR3 DNA sequence: TGTGCCAGTAGTACCTCCGGGACAGGGCGCAATGAGCAGTTCTTC. This gives the protein CASSTSGTGRNEQFF.

Remarks on this clone: Other DNA sequences in this specimen translate into the identical CDR3. This chain links TRBV6-5 with TRBJ2-7; TRBD1 aligns across 10 bases. Per germline, CDR1 MNHEY and CDR2 SVGAGI. V was pared by 6 bases and J by 0 bases, with 5 bases of the junction left unmatched. The CDR3 runs 15 residues. CDR3 amino acids: CASSPRQGASYEQYF. CDR3 nucleotide sequence: TGTGCCAGCAGCCCACGACAGGGGGCCTCCTACGAGCAGTACTTC.

This clone occurred a few times. The rearrangement uses TRBV7-9 and TRBJ1-1; the match to TRBD1 covers 9 bases. The CDR3 is made up of 17 amino acids. Germline V CDR1 and CDR2: SEHNR, FQNEAQ (reference sequence). V lost 5 bases to trimming and J lost 2 bases; unmatched junction nucleotides: 12. CDR3 in DNA: TGTGCCAGCAGCCTAAAGCCCGGGACAGGGCCAAACACTGAAGCTTTCTTT. Translation: CASSLKPGTGPNTEAFF.

The V call is TRBV7-9, the J call TRBJ1-1; D is possibly TRBD1 (5 bases). The ends were cut back, 7 bases at V and 0 bases at J, with 15 bases in the middle. The CDR3 length is 15 residues. Germline V gene lookup returns CDR1 SEHNR and CDR2 FQNEAQ (reference sequence). Here the CDR3 reads CASILPGFMNTEAFF. As DNA, the CDR3 is TGTGCCAGCATCCTACCAGGGTTCATGAACACTGAAGCTTTCTTT.

This chain uses TRBV28 with TRBJ2-7; no reliable D call. CDR1 and CDR2 from the germline V gene are MDHEN and SYDVKM. V lost 7 bases and J lost 2, with 12 bases in between. The CDR3 extends over 13 amino acids. CDR3 bases: TGTGCCAGCACAGGCTTACCTCCCTACGAGCAGTACTTC. This gives the protein CASTGLPPYEQYF.

Worth noting for this clone: One junction end disagrees with the germline gene, perhaps due to a read error. J is TRBJ1-5 and V is TRBV30, with 7 bases fitting TRBD1. This CDR3 contains 17 residues. Germline loops: CDR1 GTSNPN, CDR2 SVGIG (reference sequence). The DNA of the CDR3 is TGTGGCTGGAGTGGATACGGGACAGCCTATAGCAATCAGCCCCAGCATTTT. It yields the protein CGWSGYGTAYSNQPQHF.

CDR3 nucleotides: TGTGCCAGCAGCTTAGTCGGGTCCCAAGAGACCCAGTACTTC. It codes for CASSLVGSQETQYF. This sequence joins TRBV7-9 and TRBJ2-5; D is unclear. Germline CDR1 SEHNR, CDR2 FQNEAQ (reference sequence). This CDR3 spans 14 amino acids. The ends were cut back, 1 base at V and 1 base at J, with 7 bases in the middle.

This chain links TRBV2 with TRBJ2-1, with 12 bases matching TRBD1. Germline CDR1 is SNHLY and CDR2 is FYNNEI. V dropped 3 bases and J dropped 0; count of bases not matched to a gene: 6. This CDR3 spans 18 amino acids. In DNA, the CDR3 is TGTGCCAGCAGTGACGGGACAGGGGGCCCAAGCTCCTACAATGAGCAGTTCTTC. Protein sequence: CASSDGTGGPSSYNEQFF. Looking up the rest from reference TRBV2 and TRBJ2-1 gives the full variable domain: EPEVTQTPSHQVTQMGQEVILRCVPISNHLYFYWYRQILGQKVEFLVSFYNNEISEKSEIFDDQFSVERPDGSNFTLKIRSTKLEDSAMYFCASSDGTGGPSSYNEQFFGPGTRLTVL.

J is TRBJ2-5 and V is TRBV4-1, with TRBD1 matching over 7 bases. V lost 4 bases and J lost 4; bases outside the gene matches: 9. CDR3 length equals 15 residues. Looked up from germline, CDR1 is MGHRA and CDR2 is YSYEKL. CDR3 in DNA: TGCGCCAGCAGCCCACTCTGGGACAGTCTAGAGACCCAGTACTTC. Translated, it gives CASSPLWDSLETQYF.

Here the CDR3 reads CASSFRTSGVGGETQYF. The DNA of the CDR3 is TGTGCCAGCAGTTTCCGGACTAGCGGGGTGGGAGGGGAGACCCAGTACTTC. The V call is TRBV2, the J call TRBJ2-5, with TRBD2 matching 12 bases. The J segment lost 5 bases and the V segment lost 5 bases, leaving 12 bases of the junction unmatched. The CDR3 loop spans 17 amino acids. Germline loops: CDR1 SNHLY, CDR2 FYNNEI.

The rearrangement links TRBV5-5 to TRBJ1-2; possible D gene TRBD1, 6 bases. The CDR3 spans 18 residues. Looked up from germline, CDR1 is SGHKS and CDR2 is YYEKEE (reference sequence). V was shortened by 4 bases and J by 3 bases, with 25 bases between the two germline ends. The CDR3 coding sequence is TGTGCCAGCAGCATTGGGGGCTGGGGGAGGGCGGTAGACTATGGCTACACCTTC. As protein: CASSIGGWGRAVDYGYTF.

The chain carries TRBV5-1 and TRBJ2-3; 15 nucleotides align to TRBD2. With 4 bases clipped from V and 2 bases from J, the junction kept 5 bases outside the gene matches. The CDR3 loop spans 17 amino acids. Germline V gene lookup returns CDR1 SGHRS and CDR2 YFSETQ. DNA for the CDR3: TGCGCCAGCAGCCCCGGGACTAGCGGGGGGACCACAGATACGCAGTATTTT. It translates to CASSPGTSGGTTDTQYF.

This clone appeared a single time. The rearrangement uses TRBV4-1 and TRBJ1-2, with D possibly matching TRBD1 (5 bases). Germline V lookup: CDR1 MGHRA, CDR2 YSYEKL. V was clipped by 0 bases and J by 2 bases, with 10 bases between them. The CDR3 consists of 15 residues. CDR3 residues: CASSQERQTNYGYTF. In DNA, the CDR3 is TGCGCCAGCAGCCAAGAAAGACAGACCAACTATGGCTACACCTTC.

This chain uses TRBV28 with TRBJ2-1, with D unclear. V was clipped by 4 bases and J by 5 bases, with 15 bases between them. The V gene's germline CDR1 is MDHEN and CDR2 SYDVKM. The CDR3 is 15 amino acids. The CDR3 region is CASSSYLDSNNEQFF. The CDR3 region has the DNA TGTGCCAGCAGTTCCTACCTAGACTCAAACAATGAGCAGTTCTTC.

This clone was found once. This chain joins TRBV5-1 and TRBJ1-1; D is ambiguous. The CDR3 loop spans 14 amino acids. CDR1 is SGHRS, CDR2 YFSETQ, per germline. Deletions cut 0 bases from V and 11 bases from J, with 17 bases between. This CDR3 reads CASSLGVDNGLAFF. The CDR3 DNA reads as TGCGCCAGCAGCTTGGGTGTCGACAATGGGTTGGCTTTCTTT.

The DNA of the CDR3 is TGTGCCAGCAGCAAACCGAGCAGCACAGATACGCAGTATTTT. Translated, it gives CASSKPSSTDTQYF. The chain has TRBV21-1 and TRBJ2-3; no check of the table's D call, TRBD2, against the DNA was made. TRBV21-1 is designated a pseudogene. CDR3 size: 14 residues.

This clone was counted a few times. The chain has TRBV30 and TRBJ2-7; possible D gene TRBD1, 6 bases. Per the germline V gene, CDR1 is GTSNPN and CDR2 is SVGIG (reference sequence). Trimming removed 4 bases at V and 4 bases at J, with 11 bases between. CDR3 length: 12 amino acids. The DNA of the CDR3 is TGTGCCTGGACAGATCAGGGGTACGAGCAGTACTTC. Residues: CAWTDQGYEQYF.

The CDR3 spells CASRGDFSYEQYF. CDR3 nucleotide sequence: TGTGCCAGCAGGGGGGACTTCTCCTACGAGCAGTACTTC. The rearrangement joins TRBV6-5 to TRBJ2-7; perhaps TRBD2 as D (6 bases). V lost 6 bases, J lost 0 bases, and 9 bases lay in between. The CDR3 loop spans 13 amino acids. CDR1 is MNHEY, CDR2 SVGAGI, per germline.

The chain joins TRBV6-1 to TRBJ2-5, with D unclear. The CDR3 extends over 12 amino acids. V was cut by 4 bases and J by 2 bases, with 5 bases left in between. CDR1 and CDR2 (germline): MNHNS, SASEGT. CDR3 in DNA: TGTGCCAGCAGTGCACAGCAAGAGACCCAGTACTTC. Protein sequence: CASSAQQETQYF.

The V and J genes are TRBV28 and TRBJ1-4, with TRBD1 identical over 9 bases. V shed 6 bases, J shed 8 bases, and the junction held 19 bases outside the gene matches. There are 18 residues in the CDR3. Germline values: CDR1 MDHEN, CDR2 SYDVKM. CDR3 amino acids: CASRLPKGTGHSREKLFF. The CDR3 bases are TGTGCCAGCAGATTACCGAAAGGGACAGGGCACAGTCGGGAAAAACTGTTTTTT.